What follows are 6 T cell receptor beta chains derived from one specimen sequenced in a study of T cell responses to AZD1222 COVID-19 vaccine. Profiled with immunoSEQ multiplex PCR; TCRdb holds only in-frame clones, not every one. The sample has about 80,000 clones; around 90% are singletons. Sequences were derived from peripheral blood, sampled on day 0 of AZD1222 vaccination. The source of these receptors is an adult in good health.

The J gene is TRBJ2-1, the V gene TRBV11-2, with TRBD2 matching 7 bases. Trimming removed 3 bases from V and 3 bases from J; junction bases left unmatched: 5. This CDR3 region has 15 residues. Germline CDR1 reads SGHAT; CDR2 reads FQNNGV. CDR3 DNA sequence: TGTGCCAGCAGCTTGTTAGGGGAGGGCTACAATGAGCAGTTCTTC. It translates to CASSLLGEGYNEQFF. Full variable domain (missing parts from reference TRBV11-2 and TRBJ2-1): EAGVAQSPRYKIIEKRQSVAFWCNPISGHATLYWYQQILGQGPKLLIQFQNNGVVDDSQLPKDRFSAERLKGVDSTLKIQPAKLEDSAVYLCASSLLGEGYNEQFFGPGTRLTVL.

This clone was seen just once. The chain uses TRBV12-5 and TRBJ2-1; 9 positions match TRBD2. The V gene end was trimmed by 1 base and the J gene end by 5 bases; junction bases not matched to a gene: 3. CDR3 length: 15 amino acids. Germline V gene data show CDR1 as LGHNT and CDR2 as FRNRAP. In DNA, the CDR3 is TGTGCTAGTGGTTTGGATTCTAGCGGGAACAATGAGCAGTTCTTC. Its protein product is CASGLDSSGNNEQFF.

The V and J genes are TRBV19 and TRBJ1-2, with 7 positions matching TRBD1. This CDR3 contains 15 residues. Trimming took 5 bases from V and 2 from J; bases not matched to a gene: 8. Germline assignment: CDR1 LNHDA and CDR2 SQIVND (reference sequence). CDR3 bases: TGTGCCAGTAGTCTTGACAGGGAAGGGAACTATGGCTACACCTTC. Amino acid sequence: CASSLDREGNYGYTF.

The sample holds one count of this clone. This sequence joins TRBV19 and TRBJ1-4; a possible D gene is TRBD1 (5 bases). Trimming left V 7 bases short and J 5 bases short, with 8 bases between. Germline V lookup: CDR1 LNHDA, CDR2 SQIVND (reference sequence). CDR3 size: 12 residues. CDR3 loop: CASTGGNEKLFF. CDR3 nucleotides: TGTGCCAGTACCGGGGGAAATGAAAAACTGTTTTTT.

In nucleotides, the CDR3 is TGTGCCAGCAGCCTTCTTCTTTCCGAAGCTTTCTTT. This sequence encodes CASSLLLSEAFF. The rearrangement uses TRBV7-8 and TRBJ1-1; D remains ambiguous. The V end lost 5 bases, the J end lost 8 bases, and 12 bases lay between the germline ends. The CDR3 extends over 12 amino acids. Germline-derived CDR1 and CDR2 are SGHVS and FQNEAQ.

The chain is built from TRBV11-2 and TRBJ2-1; no clear D. Looked up from germline, CDR1 is SGHAT and CDR2 is FQNNGV. V lost 2 bases to trimming and J lost 5 bases, with 7 bases between them. CDR3 length equals 13 residues. This CDR3 is CASSLSRNNEQFF. The CDR3 DNA sequence: TGTGCCAGCAGCTTAAGCAGAAACAATGAGCAGTTCTTC.